The 30 T cell receptor beta chains listed next were all sequenced from one sample in a study of T cells in Graves' hyperthyroidism and ophthalmopathy. It was RNA transcripts that yielded the amplified TCR beta CDR3 regions. The TCR CDR3 first-round RT-PCR relied on the HTBI primer set. TCRdb re-derived calls from the multiplex PCR reads in MiXCR, one entry per CDR3 protein. The table records roughly 500,000 distinct CDR3 sequences, 46% of them present only once. The specimen sequenced was peripheral blood or thyroid tissue (not recorded which). The receptors shown here come from an adult woman with Graves' disease, either hyperthyroidism or ophthalmopathy (not recorded which).

This clonotype was found many times. The V gene is TRBV10-3, the J gene TRBJ2-7; D perhaps matches TRBD1 (5 bases). V lost 2 bases, J lost 0 bases, and 11 bases lay in between. The germline CDR1 and CDR2 sequences are ENHRY and SYGVKD. CDR3 length: 15 residues. For the CDR3, the DNA is TGTGCCATCAGTGAGGAACAGGTTAGCTCCTACGAGCAGTACTTC. Protein sequence: CAISEEQVSSYEQYF.

This clonotype was seen a few times. This sequence joins TRBV25-1 and TRBJ2-5; TRBD1 matches at 9 bases. This CDR3 spans 15 amino acids. V was pared by 2 bases and J by 5 bases, with 6 bases of the junction left unmatched. The germline CDR1 and CDR2 sequences are MGHDK and SYGVNS. This chain's CDR3 is CASSEAGTGRETQYF. The CDR3 DNA reads TGTGCCAGCAGTGAAGCCGGGACAGGGCGGGAGACCCAGTACTTC.

This clonotype appeared many times. The V and J genes are TRBV20-1 and TRBJ1-1; D not certain. The germline V gene encodes CDR1 DFQATT and CDR2 SNEGSKA (reference sequence). This CDR3 region has 12 residues. The ends were cut back, 6 bases at V and 0 bases at J, with 8 bases in the middle. The CDR3 DNA is TGCAGTGCGCAAACCATGAACACTGAAGCTTTCTTT. Its translation is CSAQTMNTEAFF.

The chain combines TRBV7-8 with TRBJ2-5, with a possible D match to TRBD2 (6 bases). Trimming took off 1 base at V and 5 bases at J, with 17 bases between the two ends. The CDR3 loop spans 16 amino acids. CDR1 is SGHVS and CDR2 is FQNEAQ in the germline V gene. The DNA for the CDR3 is TGTGCCAGCAGCTTAGGCAGGACGGGAGTGGGGGAGACCCAGTACTTC. The encoded protein is CASSLGRTGVGETQYF.

Remarks on this clonotype: The DNA is left out, because the CDR3 cannot be placed on it with certainty; the CDR3 is given as TCRdb lists it. The chain recombines TRBV10-3 with TRBJ1-2; the DNA was not compared with TRBD1, the D call given in the table. The CDR3 contains 12 residues when both ends are counted. Per the germline V gene, CDR1 is ENHRY and CDR2 is SYGVKD. CDR3 sequence: CAISEWGSGNTF.

The gene calls are TRBV6-1 and TRBJ1-4; D gene ambiguous. Germline CDR1 reads MNHNS; CDR2 reads SASEGT. The V gene lost 4 bases and the J gene lost 8 bases, with 17 bases spanning the gap. This CDR3 comprises 15 residues. CDR3 DNA sequence: TGTGCCAGCAGTGCGACCTCAGGTCCGGGAGAAAAACTGTTTTTT. Its protein product is CASSATSGPGEKLFF.

This clonotype was counted between two and nine times. A clone one base away is much larger, so this may be a read error. This chain connects TRBV5-1 to TRBJ2-7; no clear D. CDR3 length equals 13 residues. Germline V gene data show CDR1 as SGHRS and CDR2 as YFSETQ. This chain's CDR3 is CTSSLVGNYEQYF. In nucleotides, the CDR3 is TGCACCAGCAGCTTGGTGGGCAACTACGAGCAGTACTTC.

The chain has TRBV7-9 and TRBJ1-2; D uncertain. Germline CDR1 reads SEHNR; CDR2 reads FQNEAQ (reference sequence). This CDR3 comprises 13 residues. V shed 5 bases and J shed 7 bases, with 14 bases lying between them. This CDR3 is CASSTAGLGGYTF. The DNA of the CDR3 is TGTGCCAGCAGCACTGCGGGATTGGGTGGCTACACCTTC.

This clonotype has a handful of counts. The genes are TRBV28 and TRBJ1-6; 9 nucleotides align to TRBD1. Germline assignment: CDR1 MDHEN and CDR2 SYDVKM. The CDR3 covers 16 residues. Germline trimming cut 6 bases from V and 10 bases from J; bases unmatched to any gene: 13. In DNA, the CDR3 is TGTGCCAGCAGACCCTTTTACAGGGGGCGGGGATCACCCCTCCACTTT. Protein product: CASRPFYRGRGSPLHF.

Details on this clonotype: A much larger clonotype is one base distant, so this may be a read error. The J gene is TRBJ2-5, the V gene TRBV30; D might be TRBD2 (6 bases). V lost 0 bases to trimming and J lost 7 bases, with 9 bases between them. The germline gives CDR1 GTSNPN, CDR2 SVGIG (reference sequence). CDR3 length equals 12 residues. The CDR3 sequence is CAWSVGGVTQYF. The CDR3 region has the DNA TGTGCCTGGAGTGTAGGCGGGGTGACCCAGTACTTC. Filled out from reference TRBV30 and TRBJ2-5, the complete variable domain reads SQTIHQWPATLVQPVGSPLSLECTVEGTSNPNLYWYRQAAGRGLQLLFYSVGIGQISSEVPQNLSASRPQDRQFILSSKKLLLSDSGFYLCAWSVGGVTQYFGPGTRLLVL.

This clonotype was seen many times. The gene calls are TRBV2 and TRBJ1-1; D remains ambiguous. Per the germline V gene, CDR1 is SNHLY and CDR2 is FYNNEI. The V end lost 4 bases, the J end lost 4 bases, and 13 bases lay between the germline ends. The CDR3 sequence is 14 residues long. The CDR3 here is CASSGPLGFTEAFF. CDR3 sequence (DNA): TGTGCCAGCAGTGGCCCCCTCGGGTTCACTGAAGCTTTCTTT.

The chain has TRBV9 and TRBJ1-1; D gene ambiguous. V dropped 0 bases and J dropped 11 bases, with 14 bases sitting between them. Germline loops: CDR1 SGDLS, CDR2 YYNGEE. The CDR3 runs to 13 residues. The CDR3 DNA sequence: TGTGCCAGCAGCGTAGACGCCGGTGGATTCGCTTTCTTT. Its translation: CASSVDAGGFAFF.

The sample holds a few counts of this clonotype. V and J are TRBV10-2 and TRBJ1-6; maybe TRBD1 (5 bases). Germline-derived CDR1 and CDR2 are WSHSY and SAAADI. Trimming cost V 3 bases and J 9 bases, with 12 bases left between them. The CDR3 has 14 residues. CDR3 sequence: CASSDRGGPSPLHF. The CDR3 DNA sequence: TGCGCCAGCAGTGACCGGGGCGGTCCTTCACCCCTCCACTTT.

The chain employs TRBV7-4 and TRBJ2-7; weak D call: TRBD1 (5 bases). Germline loops: CDR1 SGHVT, CDR2 SQSDAQ. Trimming removed 5 bases at V and 0 bases at J, with 8 bases between. The CDR3 covers 13 residues. The CDR3 DNA follows: TGTGCCAGCAGCCAGACAGCCTCCTACGAGCAGTACTTC. This gives the protein CASSQTASYEQYF.

The chain recombines TRBV29-1 with TRBJ2-5; the D is unclear. Germline-derived CDR1 and CDR2 are SQVTM and ANQGSEA. This CDR3 comprises 16 residues. The ends were cut back, 4 bases at V and 1 base at J, with 19 bases in the middle. CDR3 sequence: CSVGGHSAWVQETQYF. The CDR3, as DNA: TGCAGCGTTGGTGGGCACAGCGCGTGGGTCCAAGAGACCCAGTACTTC.

The chain recombines TRBV24-1 with TRBJ2-2; 13 bases are shared with TRBD2. There are 19 residues in the CDR3. CDR1 is KGHDR and CDR2 is SFDVKD in the germline V gene. Trimming took 3 bases from V and 0 from J; bases not matched to a gene: 6. The CDR3 here is CATSDTRLAGGTNTGELFF. CDR3 DNA sequence: TGTGCCACCAGTGATACACGACTAGCGGGAGGAACGAACACCGGGGAGCTGTTTTTT.

The chain employs TRBV5-1 and TRBJ2-2; 7 nucleotides align to TRBD1. V lost 4 bases, J lost 4 bases, and 10 bases stayed unmatched. Per the germline V gene, CDR1 is SGHRS and CDR2 is YFSETQ. The CDR3 is 16 amino acids. In DNA form, the CDR3 reads TGCGCCAGCAGCCCTCGACAGGGTTCGGGCACCGGGGAGCTGTTTTTT. The encoded protein is CASSPRQGSGTGELFF.

The chain has TRBV10-3 and TRBJ1-1; D not resolved. The CDR3 extends over 15 amino acids. CDR1 is ENHRY, CDR2 SYGVKD, per germline. V gave up 0 bases and J gave up 1 base, with 9 bases separating them. CDR3 in DNA: TGTGCCATCAGTGAGTCGGCGGCATCGAACACTGAAGCTTTCTTT. The encoded protein is CAISESAASNTEAFF.

DNA for the CDR3: TGTGCCAGCATGCGGAGGAAACCCAACTATGGCTACACCTTC. The encoded protein is CASMRRKPNYGYTF. The gene calls are TRBV12-3 or TRBV12-4 and TRBJ1-2, with D hard to call. Trimming removed 7 bases at V and 2 bases at J, with 14 bases between. CDR3 length: 14 amino acids.

A word on this clonotype: At one of its ends the junction is not consistent with the germline gene, which may arise from a read error. The rearrangement uses TRBV5-1 and TRBJ1-5, with a weak D call TRBD1 (5 bases). Germline V CDR1 and CDR2: SGHRS, YFSETQ. The CDR3 runs to 14 residues. CDR3 protein: CASSLGVSYQPQHF. The CDR3, as DNA: TGTGCCAGCAGCTTGGGGGTGTCGTATCAGCCCCAGCATTTT. The full variable domain, rest sourced from reference TRBV5-1 and TRBJ1-5, is KAGVTQTPRYLIKTRGQQVTLSCSPISGHRSVSWYQQTPGQGLQFLFEYFSETQRNKGNFPGRFSGRQFSNSRSEMNVSTLELGDSALYLCASSLGVSYQPQHFGDGTRLSIL.

This clonotype was seen many times. This CDR3 reads CASSEGGVVQETQYF. The DNA for the CDR3 is TGTGCCAGCAGTGAGGGTGGGGTCGTCCAAGAGACCCAGTACTTC. J is TRBJ2-5 and V is TRBV28, with D perhaps matching TRBD2 (5 bases). Trimming shortened V by 5 bases and J by 1 base, and 14 bases separated the two germline ends. Looked up from germline, CDR1 is MDHEN and CDR2 is SYDVKM. The CDR3 runs to 15 residues.

This clonotype was observed at least ten times. The chain links TRBV14 to TRBJ1-2, with D unresolved. There are 15 residues in the CDR3. The germline V gene has CDR1 SGHDN and CDR2 FVKESK. The V and J ends lost 0 bases and 5 bases respectively, with 13 bases between them. The DNA of the CDR3 is TGTGCCAGCAGCCAAGATCTGATAGTGCCTTATGGCTACACCTTC. This gives the protein CASSQDLIVPYGYTF.

The rearrangement uses TRBV25-1 and TRBJ1-1; D possibly corresponds to TRBD1 (5 bases). The CDR3 is 15 amino acids. The germline V gene encodes CDR1 MGHDK and CDR2 SYGVNS. V was clipped by 3 bases and J by 6 bases, with 17 bases between them. The CDR3: CASSDAITGDSEAFF. In DNA form, the CDR3 reads TGTGCCAGCAGTGATGCTATTACAGGAGATTCTGAAGCTTTCTTT.

The table lists this clonotype with many counts. The chain uses TRBV2 and TRBJ1-1; 9 bases are shared with TRBD1. CDR3 size: 15 residues. Germline V CDR1 and CDR2: SNHLY, FYNNEI. The junction had 12 bases not matched to a gene; V was cut back by 6 bases and J by 7 bases. CDR3 protein: CASRGQGPSISEAFF. For the CDR3, the DNA is TGTGCCAGCAGGGGACAGGGCCCCTCCATCAGTGAAGCTTTCTTT.

The chain carries TRBV6-2 or TRBV6-3 and TRBJ1-1, with no clear D. The V gene lost 6 bases and the J gene lost 5 bases, with 13 bases spanning the gap. The CDR3 runs to 13 residues. CDR1 is MNHEY, CDR2 SVGEGT, per germline. This chain's CDR3 is CASRPPGFTEAFF. CDR3 bases: TGTGCCAGCAGGCCCCCGGGATTTACTGAAGCTTTCTTT.

This clonotype was seen many times. The V call is TRBV20-1, the J call TRBJ1-6; D possibly corresponds to TRBD1 (6 bases). V lost 3 bases to trimming and J lost 7 bases, with 13 bases between them. The CDR3 is 14 residues long. Germline lookup yields CDR1 DFQATT and CDR2 SNEGSKA (reference sequence). As DNA, the CDR3 is TGCAGTGCTAGTGCGGGGGCAAGGAATTCACCCCTCCACTTT. Translating gives CSASAGARNSPLHF.

This clonotype was counted ten times or more. V usage is TRBV13 and J usage is TRBJ1-1, with unresolved D. V gave up 3 bases and J gave up 1 base, with 9 bases separating them. This CDR3 spans 14 amino acids. Germline-derived CDR1 and CDR2 are PRHDT and FYEKMQ (reference sequence). The CDR3 DNA reads as TGTGCCAGCAGCTTTATCGGCAGGAACACTGAAGCTTTCTTT. It encodes CASSFIGRNTEAFF.

The chain couples TRBV29-1 to TRBJ1-1; tentative D call: TRBD1 (6 bases). The CDR3 runs 12 residues. Germline loops: CDR1 SQVTM, CDR2 ANQGSEA. V was cut by 6 bases and J by 14 bases, with 22 bases left in between. The CDR3 coding sequence is TGCAGCGTCACACAGGGTTTAGCTGAGCAGTTCTTT. This gives the protein CSVTQGLAEQFF. The entire variable domain, with the rest obtained from reference TRBV29-1 and TRBJ1-1, is as follows: SAVISQKPSRDICQRGTSLTIQCQVDSQVTMMFWYRQQPGQSLTLIATANQGSEATYESGFVIDKFPISRPNLTFSTLTVSNMSPEDSSIYLCSVTQGLAEQFFGQGTRLTVV.

The V call is TRBV5-1, the J call TRBJ2-3; possibly TRBD1 for D (5 bases). Germline CDR1 and CDR2: SGHRS and YFSETQ. The germline V and J ends were trimmed by 6 bases and 0 bases, with 17 bases remaining between them. The CDR3 runs to 16 residues. In DNA, the CDR3 is TGCGCCAGCAATCAGGGTCGGCCGTCTAGCACAGATACGCAGTATTTT. It specifies CASNQGRPSSTDTQYF.

The chain is built from TRBV5-1 and TRBJ2-7; the D gene is possibly TRBD2 (6 bases). Germline V CDR1 and CDR2: SGHRS, YFSETQ. Between the trimmed V and J ends, which lost 0 bases and 3 bases, there was a span of 10 bases. The CDR3 spans 14 residues. CDR3 region: CASSLEGLIYEQYF. CDR3 coding DNA: TGCGCCAGCAGCTTGGAGGGACTGATCTACGAGCAGTACTTC.